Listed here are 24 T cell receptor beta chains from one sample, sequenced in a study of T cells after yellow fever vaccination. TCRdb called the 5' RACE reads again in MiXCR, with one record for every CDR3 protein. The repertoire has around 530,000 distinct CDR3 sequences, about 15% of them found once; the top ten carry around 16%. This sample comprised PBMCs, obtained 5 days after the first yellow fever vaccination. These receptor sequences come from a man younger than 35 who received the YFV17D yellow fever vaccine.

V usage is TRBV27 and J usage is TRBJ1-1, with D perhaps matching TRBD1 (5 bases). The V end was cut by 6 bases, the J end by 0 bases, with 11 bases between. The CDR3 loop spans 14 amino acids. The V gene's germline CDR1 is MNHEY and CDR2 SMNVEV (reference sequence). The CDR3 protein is CASRRGTLNTEAFF. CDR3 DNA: TGTGCCAGCAGGAGAGGGACGCTGAACACTGAAGCTTTCTTT.

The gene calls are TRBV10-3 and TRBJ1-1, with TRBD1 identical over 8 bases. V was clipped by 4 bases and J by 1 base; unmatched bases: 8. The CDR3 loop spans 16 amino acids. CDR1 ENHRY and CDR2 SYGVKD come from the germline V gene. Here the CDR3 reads CAISAPRGTGNTEAFF. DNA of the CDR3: TGTGCCATCAGTGCCCCTCGGGGGACAGGGAACACTGAAGCTTTCTTT.

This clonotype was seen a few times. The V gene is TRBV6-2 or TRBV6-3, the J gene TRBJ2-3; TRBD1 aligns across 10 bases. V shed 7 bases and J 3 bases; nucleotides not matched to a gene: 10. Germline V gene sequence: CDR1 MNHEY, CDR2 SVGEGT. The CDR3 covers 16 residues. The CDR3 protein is CASKIDRGLWTDTQYF. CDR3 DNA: TGTGCCAGCAAGATCGACAGGGGGCTATGGACAGATACGCAGTATTTT.

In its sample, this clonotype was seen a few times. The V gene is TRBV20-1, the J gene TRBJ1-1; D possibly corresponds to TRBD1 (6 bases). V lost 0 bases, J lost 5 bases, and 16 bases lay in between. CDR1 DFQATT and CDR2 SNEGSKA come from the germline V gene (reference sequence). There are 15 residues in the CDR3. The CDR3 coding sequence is TGCAGTGCTAGAGATGCCAGGGGAGTCAATACTGAAGCTTTCTTT. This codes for CSARDARGVNTEAFF.

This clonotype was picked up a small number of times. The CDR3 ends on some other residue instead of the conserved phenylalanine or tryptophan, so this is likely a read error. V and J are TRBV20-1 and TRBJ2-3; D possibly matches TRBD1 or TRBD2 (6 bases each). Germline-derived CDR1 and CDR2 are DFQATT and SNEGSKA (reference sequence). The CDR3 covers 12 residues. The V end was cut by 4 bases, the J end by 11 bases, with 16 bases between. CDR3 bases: TGCAGTGCTAACCGGGACTCAGGGGAGCAGTATCTT. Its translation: CSANRDSGEQYL.

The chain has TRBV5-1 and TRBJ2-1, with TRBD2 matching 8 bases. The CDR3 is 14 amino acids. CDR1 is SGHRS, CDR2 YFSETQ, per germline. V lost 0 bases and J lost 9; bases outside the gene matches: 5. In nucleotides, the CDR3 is TGCGCCAGCAGCTTGGAGGCAGCGGGGGCTGAGCAGTTCTTC. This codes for CASSLEAAGAEQFF.

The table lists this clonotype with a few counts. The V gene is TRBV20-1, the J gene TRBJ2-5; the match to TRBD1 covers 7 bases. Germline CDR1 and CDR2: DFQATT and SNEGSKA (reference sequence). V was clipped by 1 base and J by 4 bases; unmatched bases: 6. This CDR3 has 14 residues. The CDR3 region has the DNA TGCAGTGCTAGAGGCGTTAACAGGGGAGAGACCCAGTACTTC. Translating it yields CSARGVNRGETQYF.

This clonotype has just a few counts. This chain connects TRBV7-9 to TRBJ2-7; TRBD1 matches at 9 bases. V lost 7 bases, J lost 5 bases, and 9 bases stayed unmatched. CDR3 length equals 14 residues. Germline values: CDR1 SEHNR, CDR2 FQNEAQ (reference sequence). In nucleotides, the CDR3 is TGTGCCAGCAACCCGGGACAGGGTGCGCACGAGCAGTACTTC. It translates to CASNPGQGAHEQYF.

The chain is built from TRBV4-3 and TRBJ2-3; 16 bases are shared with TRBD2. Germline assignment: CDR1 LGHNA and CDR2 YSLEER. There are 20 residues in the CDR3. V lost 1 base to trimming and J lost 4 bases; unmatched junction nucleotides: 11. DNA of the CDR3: TGCGCCAGCAGCCAAGCCGGGACTAGCGGGGGGGCCGCTCTAGCAGATACGCAGTATTTT. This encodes CASSQAGTSGGAALADTQYF.

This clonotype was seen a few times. Here the CDR3 reads CASSHGPTETQYF. CDR3 nucleotides: TGTGCCAGCAGCCATGGGCCTACAGAGACCCAGTACTTC. V is TRBV5-4 and J is TRBJ2-5, with D hard to call. Germline-derived CDR1 and CDR2 are SGHNT and YYREEE (reference sequence). This CDR3 is 13 amino acids long. V was pared by 4 bases and J by 4 bases, with 11 bases between.

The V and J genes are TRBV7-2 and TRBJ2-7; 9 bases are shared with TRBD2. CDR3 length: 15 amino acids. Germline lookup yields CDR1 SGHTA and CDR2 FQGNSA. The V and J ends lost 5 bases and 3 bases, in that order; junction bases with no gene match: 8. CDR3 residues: CASSAPSGGIYEQYV. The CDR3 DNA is TGTGCCAGCAGCGCCCCCAGCGGGGGGATCTACGAGCAGTACGTC.

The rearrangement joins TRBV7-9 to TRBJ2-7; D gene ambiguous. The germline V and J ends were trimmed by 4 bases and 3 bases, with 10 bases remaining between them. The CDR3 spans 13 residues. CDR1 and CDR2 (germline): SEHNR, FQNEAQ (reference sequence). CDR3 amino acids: CASSSTRIYEQYV. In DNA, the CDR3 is TGTGCCAGCAGCTCGACCAGGATCTACGAGCAGTACGTC.

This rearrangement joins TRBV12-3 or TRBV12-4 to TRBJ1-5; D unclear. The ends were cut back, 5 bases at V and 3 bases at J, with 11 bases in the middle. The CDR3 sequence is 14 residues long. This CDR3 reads CASSPEFYNQPQHF. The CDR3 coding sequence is TGTGCCAGCAGTCCAGAGTTCTACAATCAGCCCCAGCATTTT.

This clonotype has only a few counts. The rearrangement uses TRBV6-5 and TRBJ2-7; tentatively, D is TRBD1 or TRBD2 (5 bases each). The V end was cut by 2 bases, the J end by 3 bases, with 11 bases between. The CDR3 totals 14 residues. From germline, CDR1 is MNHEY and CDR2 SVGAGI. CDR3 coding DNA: TGTGCCAGCAGTTACAAAAGGGACCTCTACGAGCAGTACGTC. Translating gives CASSYKRDLYEQYV.

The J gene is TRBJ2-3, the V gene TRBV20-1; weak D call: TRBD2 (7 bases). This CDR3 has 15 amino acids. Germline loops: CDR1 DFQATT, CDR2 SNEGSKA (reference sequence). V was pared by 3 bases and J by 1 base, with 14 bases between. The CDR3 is CSARRGRDGTDTQYF. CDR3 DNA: TGCAGTGCTAGGCGGGGGCGGGACGGCACAGATACGCAGTATTTT.

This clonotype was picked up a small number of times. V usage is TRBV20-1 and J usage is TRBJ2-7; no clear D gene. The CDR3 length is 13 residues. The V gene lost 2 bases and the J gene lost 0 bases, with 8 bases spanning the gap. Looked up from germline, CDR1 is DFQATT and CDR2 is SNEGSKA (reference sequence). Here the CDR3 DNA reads TGCAGTGCTAGACACTCCGCCTCCTACGAGCAGTACGTC. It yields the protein CSARHSASYEQYV.

The CDR3 DNA reads TGTGCCAGCAGCCAAGACCGTCGGGGCGGGGGGGGAGATACGCAGTATTTT. Protein sequence: CASSQDRRGGGGDTQYF. This chain connects TRBV4-2 to TRBJ2-3; 9 bases are a match to TRBD2. The V gene end was trimmed by 0 bases and the J gene end by 5 bases; junction bases not matched to a gene: 9. CDR1 LGHNA and CDR2 YNFKEQ come from the germline V gene. CDR3 length: 17 amino acids.

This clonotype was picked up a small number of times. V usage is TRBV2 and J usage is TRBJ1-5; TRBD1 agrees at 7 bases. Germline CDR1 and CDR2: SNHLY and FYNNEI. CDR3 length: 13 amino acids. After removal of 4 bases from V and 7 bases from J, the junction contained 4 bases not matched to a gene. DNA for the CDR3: TGTGCCAGCAGTGGAGGGGACAGCCAGCCCCAGCATTTT. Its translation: CASSGGDSQPQHF.

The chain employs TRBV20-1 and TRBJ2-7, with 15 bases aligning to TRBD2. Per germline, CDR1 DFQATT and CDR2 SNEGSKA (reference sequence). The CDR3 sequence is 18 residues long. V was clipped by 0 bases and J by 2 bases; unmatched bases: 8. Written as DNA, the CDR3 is TGCAGTGCTAGAGATTGGACTAGCGGGGGGGCCGAAACCTACGAGCAGTACTTC. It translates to CSARDWTSGGAETYEQYF.

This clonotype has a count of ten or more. In DNA form, the CDR3 reads TGTGCCAGCAGCCATCAACGGGGGCTTGGGGAGACCCAGTACTTC. This codes for CASSHQRGLGETQYF. The chain has TRBV4-2 and TRBJ2-5; D is tentatively TRBD1 or TRBD2 (6 bases each). The CDR3 is made up of 15 amino acids. V gave up 3 bases and J gave up 5 bases, with 16 bases separating them. Germline-derived CDR1 and CDR2 are LGHNA and YNFKEQ.

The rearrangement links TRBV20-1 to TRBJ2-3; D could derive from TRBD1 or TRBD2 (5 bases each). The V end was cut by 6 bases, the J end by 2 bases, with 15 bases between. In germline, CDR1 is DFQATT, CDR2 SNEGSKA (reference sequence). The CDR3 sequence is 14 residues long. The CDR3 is CSAPTGTYTDTQYF. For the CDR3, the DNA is TGCAGTGCCCCTACCGGGACCTACACAGATACGCAGTATTTT.

This CDR3 reads CASSFLPGLQETQYF. In nucleotides, the CDR3 is TGTGCCAGCAGCTTTCTTCCGGGACTCCAAGAGACCCAGTACTTC. The chain recombines TRBV7-9 with TRBJ2-5; possible D gene TRBD2, 6 bases. The CDR3 is made up of 15 amino acids. The germline V gene encodes CDR1 SEHNR and CDR2 FQNEAQ (reference sequence). Deletions cut 3 bases from V and 1 base from J, with 12 bases between.

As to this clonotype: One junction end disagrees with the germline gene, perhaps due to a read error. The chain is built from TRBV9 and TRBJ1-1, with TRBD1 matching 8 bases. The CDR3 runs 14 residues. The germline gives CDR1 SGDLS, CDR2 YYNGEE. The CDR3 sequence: CASSFRDRPPEAFF. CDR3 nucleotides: TGTGCCAGCAGTTTTAGGGACAGGCCTCCTGAGGCTTTCTTT.

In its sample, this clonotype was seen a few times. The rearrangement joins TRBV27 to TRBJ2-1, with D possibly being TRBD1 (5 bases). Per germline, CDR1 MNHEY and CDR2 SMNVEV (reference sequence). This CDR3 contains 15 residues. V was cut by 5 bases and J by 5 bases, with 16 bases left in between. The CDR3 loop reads CASSLQEKLHNEQFF. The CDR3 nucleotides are TGTGCCAGCAGTCTACAGGAGAAGTTGCACAATGAGCAGTTCTTC.